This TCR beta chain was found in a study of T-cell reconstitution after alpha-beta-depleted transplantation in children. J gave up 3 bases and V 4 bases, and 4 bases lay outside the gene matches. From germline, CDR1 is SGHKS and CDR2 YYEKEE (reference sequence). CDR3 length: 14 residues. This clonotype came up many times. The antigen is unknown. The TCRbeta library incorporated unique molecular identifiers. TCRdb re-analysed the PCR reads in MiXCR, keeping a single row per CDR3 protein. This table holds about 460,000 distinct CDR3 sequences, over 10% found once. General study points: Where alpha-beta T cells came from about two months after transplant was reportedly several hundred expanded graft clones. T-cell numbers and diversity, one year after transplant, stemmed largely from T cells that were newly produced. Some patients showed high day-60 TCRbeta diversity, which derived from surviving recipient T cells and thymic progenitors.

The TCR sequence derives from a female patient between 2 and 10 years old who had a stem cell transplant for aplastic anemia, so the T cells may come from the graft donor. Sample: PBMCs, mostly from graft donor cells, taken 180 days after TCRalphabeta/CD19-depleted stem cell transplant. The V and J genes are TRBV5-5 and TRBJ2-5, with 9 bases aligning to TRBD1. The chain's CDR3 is CASSPGTGKETQYF. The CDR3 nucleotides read TGTGCCAGCAGCCCCGGGACAGGGAAAGAGACCCAGTACTTC.